These T cell receptor beta chains were read from a single sample in a study of blood T cell repertoires in COVID-19. Sequencing was performed with immunoSEQ multiplex PCR; in TCRdb, only in-frame clones are kept and a portion is missing. The sample has about 120,000 clones, 90% seen once. The source material was peripheral blood. The receptors were sampled from an older woman with COVID-19, enrolled during active disease. The CDR3 runs from the conserved cysteine through the conserved F or W. D genes are given only for firm matches. For some rows the clone size is stated as once, few or many, or as a class when expanded; others skip it.

few	TRBJ2-2	TRBV5-1	TRBD1	CASIRDRVENTGELFF	TGCGCCAGCATCCGGGACAGGGTAGAGAACACCGGGGAGCTGTTTTTT
-	TRBJ2-5	TRBV19	-	CASSIASRLQETQYF	TGTGCCAGTAGTATAGCATCTAGATTACAAGAGACCCAGTACTTC
few	TRBJ2-3	TRBV7-2	TRBD2	CASRHSGGQRDTQYF	TGTGCCAGCAGACATAGCGGGGGGCAAAGAGATACGCAGTATTTT
-	TRBJ1-5	TRBV12-3/TRBV12-4	TRBD1	CASSGQVDQPQHF	TGTGCCAGCAGCGGACAGGTTGATCAGCCCCAGCATTTT
-	TRBJ1-2	TRBV4-3	-	CASSQVGGNSDYGYTF	TGCGCCAGCAGCCAAGTAGGAGGAAACAGCGACTATGGCTACACCTTC
-	TRBJ2-6	TRBV11-2	TRBD2	CASSLILAGGSGANVLTF	TGTGCCAGCAGCTTAATCCTAGCGGGGGGCTCGGGGGCCAACGTCCTGACTTTC
-	TRBJ1-2	TRBV7-2	-	CASSNDRSYGYTF	TGTGCCAGCAGCAACGACAGGAGTTATGGCTACACCTTC
-	TRBJ2-7	TRBV20-1	TRBD1	CSASRDRDEQYF	TGCAGTGCTAGTCGGGACAGGGACGAGCAGTACTTC
-	TRBJ1-2	TRBV7-2	TRBD1	CASSLALGGMGYGYTF	TGTGCCAGCAGCTTAGCATTAGGGGGCATGGGGTATGGCTACACCTTC
-	TRBJ1-4	TRBV10-3	-	CAISQAQEKLFF	TGTGCCATCAGCCAGGCTCAGGAAAAACTGTTTTTT
-	TRBJ2-2	TRBV7-8	-	CASSFGGSNTGELFF	TGTGCCAGCAGCTTTGGAGGTTCGAACACCGGGGAGCTGTTTTTT
-	TRBJ1-2	TRBV6-1	TRBD1	CASSEVGTGDGYTF	TGTGCCAGCAGTGAAGTTGGGACAGGGGATGGCTACACCTTC
-	TRBJ1-1	TRBV6-6	TRBD1	CASSYGDSLNTEAFF	TGTGCCAGCAGTTACGGGGACAGCTTGAACACTGAAGCTTTCTTT
-	TRBJ1-4	TRBV5-8	TRBD1	CASSRGQGGIEKLFF	TGTGCCAGCAGCAGAGGACAGGGAGGGATCGAGAAACTGTTTTTT
-	TRBJ2-5	TRBV18	-	CASSPPAGQETQYF	TGTGCCAGCTCACCACCGGCGGGGCAAGAGACCCAGTACTTC
-	TRBJ1-1	TRBV11-2	TRBD1	CASSLRQGARFTEAFF	TGTGCCAGCAGCTTAAGACAGGGGGCCAGGTTTACTGAAGCTTTCTTT
-	TRBJ2-5	TRBV5-1	-	CASSYTGGSEQETQYF	TGCGCCAGCAGCTATACCGGAGGGTCTGAACAAGAGACCCAGTACTTC
-	TRBJ1-6	TRBV12-3/TRBV12-4	-	CASQGHYNSPLHF	TGTGCCAGCCAGGGTCACTATAATTCACCCCTCCACTTT
once	TRBJ2-7	TRBV18	-	CASSPTAGYEQYF	TGTGCCAGCTCACCCACAGCGGGCTACGAGCAGTACTTC
-	TRBJ1-2	TRBV7-2	TRBD1	CASSLGGTGTNYGYTF	TGTGCCAGCAGCTTAGGCGGGACAGGGACTAACTATGGCTACACCTTC
-	TRBJ2-2	TRBV7-6	-	CASSFLDRLDGGELFF	TGTGCCAGCAGCTTTCTTGACAGACTAGATGGTGGGGAGCTGTTTTTT
-	TRBJ1-1	TRBV5-1	TRBD1	CASSRDRDTEAFF	TGCGCCAGCAGTCGTGACAGGGACACTGAAGCTTTCTTT
-	TRBJ2-2	TRBV2	TRBD1	CASGQGNTGELFF	TGTGCCAGCGGACAGGGGAACACCGGGGAGCTGTTTTTT
-	TRBJ2-7	TRBV6-1	-	CASSEQNSYEQYF	TGTGCCAGCAGTGAACAGAACTCCTACGAGCAGTACTTC
-	TRBJ2-7	TRBV28	-	CASSSPGRATPYEQYF	TGTGCCAGCAGTTCCCCGGGCAGGGCCACCCCTTACGAGCAGTACTTC
-	TRBJ1-1	TRBV10-3	-	CAISRENTEAFF	TGTGCCATCAGTCGGGAGAACACTGAAGCTTTCTTT
-	TRBJ2-7	TRBV6-2/TRBV6-3	-	CASSLGQSYEQYF	TGTGCCAGCAGCCTTGGACAGTCCTACGAGCAGTACTTC
-	TRBJ2-2	TRBV2	-	CASRADTSGELFF	TGTGCCAGCAGGGCCGACACCTCCGGGGAGCTGTTTTTT
-	TRBJ2-7	TRBV19	-	CASSYGQSYEQYF	TGTGCCAGTAGTTATGGACAGAGCTACGAGCAGTACTTC
once	TRBJ1-1	TRBV19	TRBD1	CASSIGTGGRNTEAFF	TGTGCCAGTAGTATAGGGACAGGGGGAAGAAACACTGAAGCTTTCTTT
-	TRBJ2-7	TRBV15	-	CATSRVIGREQYF	TGTGCCACCAGCAGAGTTATTGGGAGAGAGCAGTACTTC
few	TRBJ1-4	TRBV28	-	CASSPPGAGGEKLFF	TGTGCCAGCAGTCCCCCGGGGGCGGGGGGGGAAAAACTGTTTTTT
-	TRBJ1-5	TRBV6-2/TRBV6-3	-	CASSRILGTGGNQPQHF	TGTGCCAGCAGTAGAATCTTGGGGACTGGAGGCAATCAGCCCCAGCATTTT
-	TRBJ1-6	TRBV5-1	-	CASSLGPVYNSPLHF	TGCGCCAGCAGCTTGGGTCCCGTTTATAATTCACCCCTCCACTTT
-	TRBJ2-5	TRBV9	TRBD2	CASSVGTSLQETQYF	TGTGCCAGCAGCGTAGGGACTAGTCTCCAAGAGACCCAGTACTTC
once	TRBJ2-1	TRBV19	TRBD2	CASSLGLAAYNEQFF	TGTGCCAGTAGTTTGGGACTAGCAGCCTACAATGAGCAGTTCTTC
once	TRBJ2-2	TRBV6-5	TRBD1	CASRGQGRVTGELFF	TGTGCCAGCAGGGGACAGGGGAGGGTGACCGGGGAGCTGTTTTTT
-	TRBJ1-2	TRBV30	TRBD1	CAWSRDRVHYGYTF	TGTGCCTGGAGCAGGGACAGGGTTCACTATGGCTACACCTTC
once	TRBJ2-6	TRBV18	-	CASSPRQGFSSSGANVLTF	TGTGCCAGCTCACCACGGCAGGGGTTCTCCTCTTCTGGGGCCAACGTCCTGACTTTC
-	TRBJ2-3	TRBV18	-	CASSPDLDADTQYF	TGTGCCAGCTCCCCCGACTTGGATGCAGATACGCAGTATTTT
-	TRBJ1-4	TRBV4-3	-	CASSQGHTRREKLFF	TGCGCCAGCAGCCAAGGACATACCCGTCGTGAAAAACTGTTTTTT
-	TRBJ2-2	TRBV10-3	TRBD1	CAISPGQGAGELFF	TGTGCCATCAGCCCGGGACAGGGAGCCGGGGAGCTGTTTTTT
once	TRBJ2-7	TRBV9	TRBD1	CASSHRQSGGEQYF	TGTGCCAGCAGCCACCGACAATCAGGGGGCGAGCAGTACTTC
once	TRBJ1-1	TRBV19	TRBD1	CASRTRQGVRGTEAFF	TGTGCCAGTAGGACAAGACAGGGGGTGCGGGGCACTGAAGCTTTCTTT
-	TRBJ2-3	TRBV6-2/TRBV6-3	-	CASSYVRGATEDTQYF	TGTGCCAGCAGTTACGTTCGGGGGGCTACGGAAGATACGCAGTATTTT
-	TRBJ1-5	TRBV29-1	TRBD1	CSVATGVNQPQHF	TGCAGCGTTGCCACAGGGGTCAATCAGCCCCAGCATTTT
-	TRBJ1-2	TRBV27	-	CASSLAGSATFYGYTF	TGTGCCAGCAGTTTAGCGGGGTCGGCGACCTTCTATGGCTACACCTTC
-	TRBJ2-5	TRBV2	-	CASEEFGETQYF	TGTGCCTCAGAGGAATTCGGAGAGACCCAGTACTTC
-	TRBJ1-2	TRBV5-4	-	CASSLEGVDGYTF	TGTGCCAGCAGCTTGGAGGGAGTCGATGGCTACACCTTC
-	TRBJ2-3	TRBV5-1	TRBD1	CASSEGQGTDTQYF	TGCGCCAGCAGCGAGGGACAGGGGACAGATACGCAGTATTTT
-	TRBJ2-1	TRBV4-1	TRBD2	CASRTTSGDYNEQFF	TGCGCCAGCAGGACGACTAGCGGGGACTACAATGAGCAGTTCTTC
-	TRBJ1-2	TRBV5-8	-	CASSFLWGTRGYTF	-
once	TRBJ2-5	TRBV30	TRBD2	CAWSAGLAGARETQYF	TGTGCCTGGAGTGCGGGACTAGCGGGGGCCCGAGAGACCCAGTACTTC
once	TRBJ1-5	TRBV2	TRBD1	CASSGAVQGGNQPQHF	TGTGCCAGCAGTGGGGCGGTCCAGGGGGGCAATCAGCCCCAGCATTTT